This T cell receptor beta chain was sequenced in a study of early T cells in non-severe SARS-CoV-2 infection. From the 5' RACE reads, TCRdb called clonotypes with MiXCR, one entry per CDR3 protein. The sample lists 60,000 or so distinct CDR3 sequences, 8.5% to 10% occurring once. V trimming: 4 bases; J trimming: 7 bases; junction bases outside the gene matches: 9. CDR3 size: 14 residues. CDR1 and CDR2 (germline): MDHEN, SYDVKM. This clonotype was counted a few times. The rearrangement uses TRBV28 and TRBJ1-2, with 7 bases identical to TRBD1. Specimen: whole blood, collected at baseline. The sequence was obtained from an adult who was a healthcare worker with PCR-confirmed SARS-CoV-2 infection or an uninfected control (not recorded which). The CDR3 here is CASSWTGPLRGYTF. In DNA form, the CDR3 reads TGTGCCAGCAGTTGGACAGGTCCATTGCGTGGCTACACCTTC.